This is a list of T cell receptor beta chains from one sample in a study of T cell responses to AZD1222 COVID-19 vaccine. Here immunoSEQ multiplex PCR was the method, and the copy in TCRdb shows in-frame clones only, minus some. The repertoire holds approximately 150,000 clones, with roughly nine tenths as singletons. The source was peripheral blood, collected 28 days after the second AZD1222 dose. The receptor set was obtained from an adult who received the AZD1222 COVID-19 vaccine. CDR3s include the opening cysteine and the closing phenylalanine or tryptophan. The D gene is left open where the match is weak. The listing skips clone size in some rows; elsewhere it reads once, few, many or a size class.

D gene,clone size,J gene,V gene,CDR3 protein,CDR3 DNA
-,-,TRBJ1-6,TRBV19,CASSRGETFYNSPLHF,TGTGCCAGTAGTAGAGGAGAGACCTTCTATAATTCACCCCTCCACTTT
-,-,TRBJ2-7,TRBV21-1,CASSKTENGSGAAYEQYF,TGTGCCAGCAGCAAAACAGAGAACGGGTCGGGGGCAGCCTACGAGCAGTACTTC
-,once,TRBJ2-3,TRBV7-9,CASSAGQTLNTDTQYF,TGTGCCAGCAGCGCGGGGCAGACCCTGAACACAGATACGCAGTATTTT
-,-,TRBJ2-2,TRBV12-3/TRBV12-4,CASRLVAGELFF,TGTGCCAGCAGACTAGTAGCCGGGGAGCTGTTTTTT
TRBD1,-,TRBJ1-2,TRBV4-1,CASSQGRGGGRYYGYTF,TGCGCCAGCAGCCAAGGCCGAGGAGGGGGCCGATACTATGGCTACACCTTC
-,-,TRBJ2-7,TRBV9,CASSALDGLSYEQYF,TGTGCCAGCAGCGCCCTGGACGGCCTCTCCTACGAGCAGTACTTC
TRBD2,-,TRBJ2-5,TRBV2,CASQAGGLFQETQYF,TGTGCCAGCCAAGCGGGGGGCCTATTCCAAGAGACCCAGTACTTC
-,-,TRBJ1-1,TRBV5-6,CASSFRTANTEAFF,TGTGCCAGCAGTTTCAGGACGGCGAACACTGAAGCTTTCTTT
TRBD1,-,TRBJ1-2,TRBV6-5,CASSTGGRGNYGYTF,TGTGCCAGCAGCACAGGGGGGCGCGGGAACTATGGCTACACCTTC
-,-,TRBJ1-2,TRBV6-5,CASSYVGYGYTF,TGTGCCAGCAGTTACGTTGGGTATGGCTACACCTTC
-,-,TRBJ1-6,TRBV10-3,CAISEGGRVSPLHF,TGTGCCATCAGTGAGGGGGGGCGGGTATCACCCCTCCACTTT
-,-,TRBJ1-3,TRBV10-3,CAILQQGSGNTIYF,TGTGCCATCCTCCAACAGGGAAGTGGAAACACCATATATTTT
TRBD1,-,TRBJ1-2,TRBV7-9,CASSLANFRGNYGYTF,TGTGCCAGCAGCTTAGCTAATTTCAGGGGGAACTATGGCTACACCTTC
-,-,TRBJ2-3,TRBV6-5,CASSYSGSDTQYF,TGTGCCAGCAGTTACTCTGGGTCAGATACGCAGTATTTT
TRBD1,few,TRBJ1-2,TRBV5-6,CASSLQGAAYGYTF,TGTGCCAGCAGCCTTCAGGGGGCTGCCTATGGCTACACCTTC
-,-,TRBJ1-2,TRBV27,CASSFARWFGTYTF,TGTGCCAGCAGTTTTGCACGGTGGTTTGGTACCTACACCTTC
-,-,TRBJ2-7,TRBV14,CASSQVAGDPYEQYF,TGTGCCAGCAGCCAAGTGGCAGGGGACCCCTACGAGCAGTACTTC
TRBD2,-,TRBJ2-6,TRBV20-1,CSASLRGSSGANVLTF,TGCAGTGCCAGTCTGCGGGGGAGTTCTGGGGCCAACGTCCTGACTTTC
TRBD2,-,TRBJ2-7,TRBV6-2/TRBV6-3,CASSSETSGPYEQYF,TGTGCCAGCAGTTCCGAGACTAGCGGGCCCTACGAGCAGTACTTC
-,-,TRBJ2-5,TRBV5-1,CASKDRETQYF,TGCGCCAGCAAGGACCGCGAGACCCAGTACTTC
-,-,TRBJ1-1,TRBV19,CASSILGTTEAFF,TGTGCCAGTAGTATTTTAGGGACCACTGAAGCTTTCTTT
-,-,TRBJ2-3,TRBV6-6,CASSYSSSSDTQYF,TGTGCCAGCAGTTACTCTAGCTCATCCGATACGCAGTATTTT
TRBD1,-,TRBJ2-7,TRBV27,CASSLDRANYEQYF,TGTGCCAGCAGTTTAGACAGGGCCAACTACGAGCAGTACTTC
-,once,TRBJ1-6,TRBV7-9,CASSLGPGLLHF,TGTGCCAGCAGCTTGGGTCCGGGCCTCCTCCACTTT
-,-,TRBJ1-1,TRBV7-9,CASSSPSALNTEAFF,TGTGCCAGCAGCTCCCCGTCAGCCCTGAACACTGAAGCTTTCTTT
TRBD1,-,TRBJ1-1,TRBV29-1,CSVATGDYTEAFF,TGCAGCGTGGCGACAGGGGACTACACTGAAGCTTTCTTT
-,-,TRBJ2-2,TRBV6-2/TRBV6-3,CASSYSAGELFF,TGTGCCAGCAGTTACTCGGCCGGGGAGCTGTTTTTT
-,-,TRBJ1-2,TRBV28,CASRSPPGGDGGYTF,TGTGCCAGCAGATCACCTCCGGGAGGGGATGGAGGCTACACCTTC
TRBD2,-,TRBJ2-3,TRBV12-3/TRBV12-4,CASSLSGGLYF,TGTGCCAGCAGTTTAAGCGGGGGCCTGTATTTT
-,-,TRBJ1-1,TRBV4-2,CASSRYPEAFF,TGTGCCAGCAGCCGATATCCCGAGGCTTTCTTT
-,-,TRBJ2-1,TRBV7-6,CASTPAGLTNEQFF,TGTGCCAGCACCCCGGCGGGGCTAACCAATGAGCAGTTCTTC
-,-,TRBJ1-6,TRBV3-1/TRBV3-2,CASRGQIDSPLHF,TGTGCCAGCAGGGGACAAATTGATTCACCCCTCCACTTT
-,-,TRBJ2-7,TRBV4-2,CASSPEGDGFYEQYF,TGTGCCAGCAGCCCCGAAGGTGACGGATTCTACGAGCAGTACTTC
-,-,TRBJ1-2,TRBV7-2,CASSLVRGHGYTF,TGTGCCAGCAGCTTAGTTCGGGGCCATGGCTACACCTTC
-,-,TRBJ1-6,TRBV7-8,CASSLRAETNSPLHF,TGTGCCAGCAGCTTAAGGGCAGAGACCAATTCACCCCTCCACTTT
-,-,TRBJ1-2,TRBV21-1,CASSGEINHYGYTF,TGTGCCAGCAGCGGAGAGATCAACCACTATGGCTACACCTTC
-,-,TRBJ1-6,TRBV19,CASTTRQSPLHF,TGTGCCAGTACCACGCGACAGTCACCCCTCCACTTT
-,-,TRBJ2-2,TRBV3-1/TRBV3-2,CASSRSKTGELFF,TGTGCCAGCAGCCGCTCAAAAACCGGGGAGCTGTTTTTT
-,-,TRBJ2-3,TRBV5-1,CASGLGEGEGWTDTQYF,TGCGCCAGCGGCCTGGGGGAAGGTGAGGGGTGGACAGATACGCAGTATTTT
TRBD1,-,TRBJ2-7,TRBV6-5,CASRTNRDRTNF,TGTGCCAGCAGAACCAACCGGGACAGGACGAATTTC
-,-,TRBJ2-1,TRBV18,CASKAGFTYNEQFF,TGTGCCAGCAAAGCTGGGTTCACCTACAATGAGCAGTTCTTC
TRBD2,-,TRBJ2-3,TRBV5-1,CASSAFRGGPTDTQYF,TGCGCCAGCAGCGCGTTCCGGGGGGGACCCACAGATACGCAGTATTTT
-,-,TRBJ1-5,TRBV19,CASTRVVLGNQPQHF,TGTGCCAGTACTCGAGTAGTGTTGGGGAATCAGCCCCAGCATTTT
TRBD2,-,TRBJ2-5,TRBV4-2,CASSRRLAGGRETQYF,TGTGCCAGCAGCCGGAGACTAGCGGGGGGGCGAGAGACCCAGTACTTC
-,-,TRBJ2-5,TRBV5-4,CASSFGRGQETQYF,TGTGCCAGCAGCTTCGGGCGGGGCCAAGAGACCCAGTACTTC
-,few,TRBJ2-7,TRBV6-2/TRBV6-3,CASSLALEQYF,TGTGCCAGCAGTCTTGCGCTCGAGCAGTACTTC
-,-,TRBJ1-4,TRBV19,CASSIWPTNEKLFF,TGTGCCAGTAGTATCTGGCCGACTAATGAAAAACTGTTTTTT
-,-,TRBJ2-7,TRBV27,CASSLGRGYEQYF,TGTGCCAGCAGTTTGGGAAGGGGCTACGAGCAGTACTTC
TRBD2,-,TRBJ2-3,TRBV6-1,CASSELAGGPMDTQYF,TGTGCCAGCAGTGAGTTGGCGGGGGGGCCTATGGATACGCAGTATTTT
TRBD1,-,TRBJ1-6,TRBV7-8,CASNMDRKKYNSPLHF,TGTGCCAGCAACATGGACAGGAAAAAGTATAATTCACCCCTCCACTTT
-,-,TRBJ1-2,TRBV9,CASSVDPGGSGYTF,TGTGCCAGCAGCGTAGATCCCGGGGGCAGTGGCTACACCTTC
TRBD2,-,TRBJ2-3,TRBV10-3,CAIGEGADTQYF,TGTGCCATTGGGGAGGGAGCCGATACGCAGTATTTT